These 21 T cell receptor beta chains were all obtained from the same sample, sequenced in a study of graft-versus-host responses after intestinal transplantation. For these TCRs, the target antigens are not known. Profiling relied on immunoSEQ multiplex PCR, and the TCRdb table lists in-frame clones only, not all of them. The profile shows roughly 100,000 clones, 80% to 95% of them singletons. Source: unstimulated CD8+ T cells sorted from spleen or lymph node cells, taken before intestinal transplant. These receptors all come from a human donor who received an intestinal transplant.

The rearrangement links TRBV6-5 to TRBJ2-7; D may be TRBD1 (6 bases). This CDR3 spans 15 amino acids. Deletions cut 6 bases from V and 2 bases from J, with 17 bases between. CDR1 is MNHEY, CDR2 SVGAGI, per germline. This chain's CDR3 is CASRVTGPPPYEQYF. The CDR3 bases are TGTGCCAGCAGGGTAACAGGGCCGCCCCCCTACGAGCAGTACTTC.

The rearrangement links TRBV11-3 to TRBJ1-1; D gene uncertain. This CDR3 region has 12 residues. Looked up from germline, CDR1 is SGHNT and CDR2 is YENEEA. Trimming pared 2 bases from V and 4 bases from J, leaving 5 bases between. CDR3 amino acids: CASSLLGTEAFF. CDR3 sequence (DNA): TGTGCCAGCAGCTTATTAGGCACTGAAGCTTTCTTT.

V is TRBV1 and J is TRBJ2-6. TRBV1 is a recognized pseudogene. There are 18 residues in the CDR3. CDR3 bases: TGCACCAGCAGGTTAGGTCGTTTGTCACAAAGTCGGGCCAACGTCCTGACTTTC. It yields the protein CTSRLGRLSQSRANVLTF.

V is TRBV14 and J is TRBJ2-7, with a possible D match to TRBD1 (6 bases). Per germline, CDR1 SGHDN and CDR2 FVKESK. This CDR3 is 14 amino acids long. Trimming shortened V by 4 bases and J by 4 bases, and 14 bases separated the two germline ends. CDR3 sequence: CASSLPGHAYEQYF. Here the CDR3 DNA reads TGTGCCAGCAGCCTACCGGGACACGCATACGAGCAGTACTTC.

In this sample, this clone turned up once. The chain recombines TRBV7-9 with TRBJ1-1, with a weak D call TRBD1 (5 bases). The CDR3 extends over 12 amino acids. Germline loops: CDR1 SEHNR, CDR2 FQNEAQ (reference sequence). V lost 10 bases to trimming and J lost 0 bases, with 9 bases between them. In DNA, the CDR3 is TGTGCCATACAGGCCTTGAACACTGAAGCTTTCTTT. Protein sequence: CAIQALNTEAFF.

The rearrangement uses TRBV13 and TRBJ2-5; no reliable D call. This CDR3 spans 15 amino acids. Germline V lookup: CDR1 PRHDT, CDR2 FYEKMQ (reference sequence). Trimming took off 4 bases at V and 2 bases at J, with 14 bases between the two ends. CDR3 in amino acids: CASSSRSLTQETQYF. The CDR3, as DNA: TGTGCCAGCAGCTCGCGGTCCTTAACTCAAGAGACCCAGTACTTC.

The V call is TRBV10-3, the J call TRBJ1-4; 9 positions agree with TRBD1. V dropped 0 bases and J dropped 7; count of bases not matched to a gene: 9. CDR1 and CDR2 (germline): ENHRY, SYGVKD. The CDR3 sequence is 17 residues long. The CDR3 loop reads CAISESLTGQGIEKLFF. The CDR3 nucleotides read TGTGCCATCAGTGAGTCCTTAACGGGACAGGGAATTGAAAAACTGTTTTTT.

The CDR3 reads CASIEAGPEAFF. The CDR3, as DNA: TGTGCCAGCATAGAGGCAGGACCTGAAGCTTTCTTT. The gene calls are TRBV2 and TRBJ1-1; D not resolved. Germline lookup yields CDR1 SNHLY and CDR2 FYNNEI. The CDR3 covers 12 residues. V dropped 7 bases and J dropped 6 bases, with 12 bases sitting between them. The variable domain in full, completed from reference TRBV2 and TRBJ1-1, reads EPEVTQTPSHQVTQMGQEVILRCVPISNHLYFYWYRQILGQKVEFLVSFYNNEISEKSEIFDDQFSVERPDGSNFTLKIRSTKLEDSAMYFCASIEAGPEAFFGQGTRLTVV.

The V and J genes are TRBV6-1 and TRBJ1-1, with D maybe TRBD1 (6 bases). CDR1 MNHNS and CDR2 SASEGT come from the germline V gene. The CDR3 is made up of 13 amino acids. V lost 7 bases, J lost 5 bases, and 14 bases lay in between. The CDR3 spells CASKAGVETEAFF. For the CDR3, the DNA is TGTGCCAGCAAGGCAGGGGTGGAAACTGAAGCTTTCTTT.

The chain links TRBV6-6 to TRBJ2-7, with 10 positions matching TRBD2. V lost 0 bases to trimming and J lost 4 bases; unmatched junction nucleotides: 3. The CDR3 spans 15 residues. Germline V gene data show CDR1 as MNHNY and CDR2 as SVGAGI (reference sequence). CDR3 nucleotides: TGTGCCAGCAGTTACTCATCTAGCGGGGGTTACGAGCAGTACTTC. Protein: CASSYSSSGGYEQYF.

The J gene is TRBJ1-2, the V gene TRBV27; D not certain. V dropped 4 bases and J dropped 2 bases, with 8 bases sitting between them. Per the germline V gene, CDR1 is MNHEY and CDR2 is SMNVEV (reference sequence). The CDR3 has 13 amino acids. CDR3 residues: CASSSTENYGYTF. The CDR3 nucleotides are TGTGCCAGCAGTTCCACGGAGAACTATGGCTACACCTTC.

This chain links TRBV15 with TRBJ1-2; D not resolved. V lost 1 base, J lost 2 bases, and 8 bases lay in between. This CDR3 is built from 14 residues. CDR1 LNHNV and CDR2 YYDKDF come from the germline V gene (reference sequence). CDR3 DNA: TGTGCCACCAGCAGAGCCCGCAGCAACTATGGCTACACCTTC. It is translated as CATSRARSNYGYTF.

This chain links TRBV2 with TRBJ1-5; 8 bases match TRBD1. The CDR3 consists of 14 residues. V was pared by 9 bases and J by 2 bases, with 6 bases of the junction left unmatched. Germline CDR1 SNHLY, CDR2 FYNNEI. CDR3 DNA: TGTGCCAGTTTGGACAGGGTAGGCAATCAGCCCCAGCATTTT. Encoded protein: CASLDRVGNQPQHF.

This chain connects TRBV12-5 to TRBJ2-2; 9 bases line up with TRBD1. V lost 5 bases and J lost 6; bases outside the gene matches: 10. Per the germline V gene, CDR1 is LGHNT and CDR2 is FRNRAP. The CDR3 spans 16 residues. CDR3 sequence: CASGPSGTGYPGELFF. The CDR3 DNA follows: TGTGCTAGTGGTCCCTCAGGGACAGGGTATCCCGGGGAGCTGTTTTTT.

The chain uses TRBV5-1 and TRBJ2-7, with D possibly TRBD1 on 6 matching bases. The V gene's germline CDR1 is SGHRS and CDR2 YFSETQ. The CDR3 totals 15 residues. V was cut by 4 bases and J by 0 bases, with 14 bases left in between. The CDR3 reads CASSPQGPSSYEQYF. Written as DNA, the CDR3 is TGCGCCAGCAGCCCACAGGGCCCCAGCTCCTACGAGCAGTACTTC.

Only one count was recorded for this clone. This rearrangement joins TRBV4-2 to TRBJ2-5; D is unclear. This CDR3 spans 16 amino acids. Germline V gene data show CDR1 as LGHNA and CDR2 as YNFKEQ. V lost 0 bases and J 7 bases, leaving 18 bases between the germline ends. CDR3 DNA: TGTGCCAGCAGCCAAGACGGTAGCTGGGCCGCACCGACCCAGTACTTC. This codes for CASSQDGSWAAPTQYF.

CDR3 nucleotides: TGTGCCAGCAGCTACCAGTCTGGGAACACTGAAGCTTTCTTT. Translating it yields CASSYQSGNTEAFF. The chain has TRBV7-9 and TRBJ1-1; D gene unclear. The CDR3 has 14 residues. Per the germline V gene, CDR1 is SEHNR and CDR2 is FQNEAQ (reference sequence). Trimming took 4 bases from V and 1 from J, leaving 10 bases between them. Complete variable domain (other parts from reference TRBV7-9 and TRBJ1-1): DTGVSQNPRHKITKRGQNVTFRCDPISEHNRLYWYRQTLGQGPEFLTYFQNEAQLEKSRLLSDRFSAERPKGSFSTLEIQRTEQGDSAMYLCASSYQSGNTEAFFGQGTRLTVV.

The chain recombines TRBV6-5 with TRBJ1-2; D is ambiguous. Germline loops: CDR1 MNHEY, CDR2 SVGAGI. This CDR3 region has 13 residues. V shed 2 bases and J shed 2 bases, with 6 bases lying between them. The CDR3 DNA sequence: TGTGCCAGCAGTTACCTAGAAAACTATGGCTACACCTTC. Its translation: CASSYLENYGYTF.

This chain links TRBV27 with TRBJ1-2; D gene ambiguous. Germline CDR1 and CDR2: MNHEY and SMNVEV (reference sequence). V was clipped by 5 bases and J by 5 bases, with 15 bases between them. The CDR3 is made up of 14 amino acids. As DNA, the CDR3 is TGTGCCAGCAGTCCCACCGGACGGCCTTATGGCTACACCTTC. Its translation: CASSPTGRPYGYTF.

J is TRBJ1-3 and V is TRBV10-3, with D possibly being TRBD1 (5 bases). The length of the CDR3 is 17 residues. The ends were cut back, 0 bases at V and 4 bases at J, with 16 bases in the middle. Germline CDR1 ENHRY, CDR2 SYGVKD. CDR3 nucleotide sequence: TGTGCCATCAGTGAGTCTATCGGGGGAGGGGCCGGAAACACCATATATTTT. Protein: CAISESIGGGAGNTIYF.

The chain is built from TRBV6-5 and TRBJ2-3; D not certain. Per the germline V gene, CDR1 is MNHEY and CDR2 is SVGAGI. V lost 5 bases and J 6 bases, leaving 18 bases between the germline ends. The CDR3 is 15 amino acids. The CDR3 DNA reads as TGTGCCAGCAGTCCTCTTACGGGCCTTACGGATACGCAGTATTTT. Translating it yields CASSPLTGLTDTQYF.